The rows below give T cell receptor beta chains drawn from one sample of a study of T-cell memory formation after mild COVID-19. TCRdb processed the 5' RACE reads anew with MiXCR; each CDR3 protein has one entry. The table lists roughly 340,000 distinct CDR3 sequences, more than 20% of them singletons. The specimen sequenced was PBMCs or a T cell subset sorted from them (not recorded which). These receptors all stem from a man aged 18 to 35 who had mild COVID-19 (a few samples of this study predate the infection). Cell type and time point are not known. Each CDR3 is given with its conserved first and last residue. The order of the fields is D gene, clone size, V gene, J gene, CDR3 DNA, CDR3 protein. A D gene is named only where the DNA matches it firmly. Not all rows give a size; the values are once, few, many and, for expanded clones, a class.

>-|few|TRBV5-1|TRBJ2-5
TGCGCCAGCAGTGAGTTGGGAAGTCTCTCCCCGGAGACCCAGTACTTC
CASSELGSLSPETQYF
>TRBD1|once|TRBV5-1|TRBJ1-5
TGCGCCAGCAGCCCACAGGGGGTGAGCAATCAGCCCCAGCATTTT
CASSPQGVSNQPQHF
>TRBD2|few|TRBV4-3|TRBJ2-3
TGCGCCAGCAGCCAAGACGCGGGGGGGGCGGATACGCAGTATTTT
CASSQDAGGADTQYF
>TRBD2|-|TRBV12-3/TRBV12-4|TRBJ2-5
TGTGCCAGCAACCCCGGGACTAGAGAGACCCAGTACTTC
CASNPGTRETQYF
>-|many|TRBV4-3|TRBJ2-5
TGCGCCAGCAGCCAAGGACAGCAAGAGACCCAGTACTTC
CASSQGQQETQYF
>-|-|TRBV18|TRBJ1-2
TGTGCCAGCTCACCAGAAGGGGGCTATGGCTACACCTTC
CASSPEGGYGYTF
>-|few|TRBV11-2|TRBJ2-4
TGTGCCAGCAGCCCGATCCGGACGGAAATGAAAAACATTCAGTACTTC
CASSPIRTEMKNIQYF
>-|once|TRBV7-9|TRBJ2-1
TGTGCCAGCAGCTTATCGGTACGGCCGCACAATGAGCAGTTCTTC
CASSLSVRPHNEQFF
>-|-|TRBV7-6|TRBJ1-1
TGTGCCAGCAGCCATACAGGGAACACTGAAGCTTTCTTT
CASSHTGNTEAFF
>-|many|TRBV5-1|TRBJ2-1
TGCGCCAGCAGCGACAGTCCCGACAATGAGCAGTTCTTC
CASSDSPDNEQFF
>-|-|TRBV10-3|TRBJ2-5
TGTGCCATCAGTGCTACAGGAGAGACCCAGTACTTC
CAISATGETQYF
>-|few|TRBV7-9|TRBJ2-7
TGTGCCAGCAGCCCGACTACCAGCTCCTACGAGCAGTACTTC
CASSPTTSSYEQYF
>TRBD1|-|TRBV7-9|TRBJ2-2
TGTGCCAGCAGGCCAGGGGGCCAGAACACCGGGGAGCTGTTTTTT
CASRPGGQNTGELFF
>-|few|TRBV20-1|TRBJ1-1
TGCAGTGGGCTGGGAACTGAAGCTTTCTTT
CSGLGTEAFF
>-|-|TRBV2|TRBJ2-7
TGTGCCAGCAAAGGACTATCCCACGAGCAGTACTTC
CASKGLSHEQYF
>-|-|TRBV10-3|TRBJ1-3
TGTGCCATCAGTGGGGCCGGGGCCATCTCTGGAAACACCATATATTTT
CAISGAGAISGNTIYF
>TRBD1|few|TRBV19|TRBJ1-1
TGTGCCAGTAACCCTGACAGGGGGCCTGAAGCTTTCTTT
CASNPDRGPEAFF
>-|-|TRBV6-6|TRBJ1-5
TGTGCCAGCAGATGGACGGGTAATCAGCCCCAGCATTTT
CASRWTGNQPQHF
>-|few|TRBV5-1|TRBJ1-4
TGCGCCAGCAGCTTTAACAGCGGATTAAATGAAAAACTGTTTTTT
CASSFNSGLNEKLFF
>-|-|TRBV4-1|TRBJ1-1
TGCGCCAGCAGCCATGGGCGCTCCCCGACTGGAGCTTTCTTT
CASSHGRSPTGAFF
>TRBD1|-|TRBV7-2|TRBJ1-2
TGTGCCAGCAGTCAGGGGACAGCCAACTATGGCTACACCTTC
CASSQGTANYGYTF
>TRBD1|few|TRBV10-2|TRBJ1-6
TGCGCCAGCGGAGGGGACAGGGGGTCACCCCTCCACTTT
CASGGDRGSPLHF
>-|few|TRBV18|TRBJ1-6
TGTGCCAGCTCACCAGGGGATAATTCACCCCTCCACTTT
CASSPGDNSPLHF
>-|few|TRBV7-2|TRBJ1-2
TGTGCCAGCAGCTTCGAGCGTACCGGGACCCCGTCATTC
CASSFERTGTPSF
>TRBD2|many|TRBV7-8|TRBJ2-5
TGTGCCAGTGGACTAGCGGGGGGGGAAGAGACCCAGTACTTC
CASGLAGGEETQYF
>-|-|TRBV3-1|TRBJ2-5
TGTGCCAGCAGCCAAGGGCCGGGCGAGAAGACCCAGTACTTC
CASSQGPGEKTQYF
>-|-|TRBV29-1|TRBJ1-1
TGCAGCACCCGGGATCCGCGGAGCACTGAAGCTTTCTTT
CSTRDPRSTEAFF
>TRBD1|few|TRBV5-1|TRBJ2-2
TGCGCCAGCAGCGGGGGACAGGGGGACCCCGGGGAGCTGTTTTTT
CASSGGQGDPGELFF
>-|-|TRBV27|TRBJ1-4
TGTGCCAGCAGTTTAATTGTTGACGAAAAACTGTTTTTT
CASSLIVDEKLFF
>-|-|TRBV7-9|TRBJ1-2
TGTGCCAGCAGCCCCAAAAACAAGGAGGATGGCTACACCTTC
CASSPKNKEDGYTF
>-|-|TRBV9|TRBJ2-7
TGTGCCAGCAGCGTAGCCCCGGGGAACACATACGAGCAGTACTTC
CASSVAPGNTYEQYF
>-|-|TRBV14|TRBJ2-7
TGTGCCAGCAGCCAAGTGGTAGGCGACTCCTACGAGCAGTACTTC
CASSQVVGDSYEQYF
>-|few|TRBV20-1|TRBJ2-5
TGCAGTGCTAGGTCCCAGGGGCAGCGGACCCAGTACTTC
CSARSQGQRTQYF
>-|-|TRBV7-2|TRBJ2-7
TGTGCCAGCAGCTTAGCGGGGCGCGAGCAGTACTTC
CASSLAGREQYF
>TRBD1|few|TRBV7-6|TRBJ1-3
TGTGCCAGCAGCTTTCGGTCAGGGGGCGATTCAGGAAACACCATATATTTT
CASSFRSGGDSGNTIYF
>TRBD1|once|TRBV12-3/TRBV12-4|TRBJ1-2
TGTGCCAGCAGTTCAGGACAGGTTGTAAACTATGGCTACACCTTC
CASSSGQVVNYGYTF